Below are 27 T cell receptor beta chains sequenced from a single sample in a study of blood T cells in healthy people across ages. Together with a sample-barcoded 5' primer, a J-beta primer mix was included in a second PCR lasting about 6 to 11 cycles. TCRdb called the 5' RACE reads again in MiXCR, with one record for every CDR3 protein. The table records about 650,000 distinct CDR3 sequences, 52% of them present only once. Sequences were obtained from blood. Receptors were obtained from an elderly woman in good health.

The chain recombines TRBV25-1 with TRBJ2-6; D gene unclear. From germline, CDR1 is MGHDK and CDR2 SYGVNS. V was clipped by 11 bases and J by 4 bases, with 9 bases between them. The CDR3 totals 12 residues. The CDR3 sequence: CAVSLGANVLTF. The CDR3 region has the DNA TGTGCCGTATCATTGGGGGCCAACGTCCTGACTTTC. Variable domain in full (rest from reference TRBV25-1 and TRBJ2-6): EADIYQTPRYLVIGTGKKITLECSQTMGHDKMYWYQQDPGMELHLIHYSYGVNSTEKGDLSSESTVSRIRTEHFPLTLESARPSHTSQYLCAVSLGANVLTFGAGSRLTVL.

This clonotype was seen more than once but under ten times. The genes are TRBV28 and TRBJ2-2, with D unresolved. Trimming pared 7 bases from V and 1 base from J, leaving 13 bases between. Germline loops: CDR1 MDHEN, CDR2 SYDVKM. The CDR3 has 15 residues. The CDR3 DNA sequence: TGTGCCAGCACTTTTGGTCGCGGGAACACCGGGGAGCTGTTTTTT. This translates into CASTFGRGNTGELFF.

V and J are TRBV7-2 and TRBJ2-1, with 14 bases fitting TRBD2. V shed 4 bases, J shed 8 bases, and the junction held 7 bases outside the gene matches. The CDR3 spans 16 residues. CDR1 is SGHTA and CDR2 is FQGNSA in the germline V gene. The CDR3 DNA reads TGTGCCAGCAGCTCCAGCGGGACTAGCGGGAGCCATGAGCAGTTCTTC. It encodes CASSSSGTSGSHEQFF.

The V call is TRBV7-2, the J call TRBJ2-3, with 13 bases that match TRBD2. After removal of 5 bases from V and 11 bases from J, the junction contained 13 bases not matched to a gene. Germline V gives CDR1 SGHTA, CDR2 FQGNSA. The CDR3 has 16 amino acids. This CDR3 reads CASSHRTSGSVIGQYF. As DNA, the CDR3 is TGTGCCAGCAGCCACAGGACTAGCGGGAGCGTAATCGGGCAGTATTTT.

CDR3 residues: CASSSGQSAPYGYTF. The DNA for the CDR3 is TGTGCCAGCAGCTCGGGGCAATCGGCTCCCTATGGCTACACCTTC. This rearrangement joins TRBV7-2 to TRBJ1-2; D might be TRBD1 (5 bases). Germline V gene data show CDR1 as SGHTA and CDR2 as FQGNSA. Trimming left V 4 bases short and J 4 bases short, with 16 bases between. The CDR3 totals 15 residues.

The CDR3: CASSRGDSARSTDTQYF. The CDR3 DNA sequence: TGTGCCAGCAGCCGCGGGGACAGCGCCAGATCCACAGATACGCAGTATTTT. V usage is TRBV11-1 and J usage is TRBJ2-3, with D possibly matching TRBD1 (7 bases). V gave up 5 bases and J gave up 2 bases, with 20 bases separating them. The germline V gene has CDR1 SGHAT and CDR2 FQDESV (reference sequence). The CDR3 sequence is 17 residues long.

This clonotype occurred once. A read error may explain this, as a much larger clone is one base away. The chain carries TRBV6-5 and TRBJ2-1, with D tentatively TRBD1 (6 bases). TRBJ2-7 explains the end of the DNA better; the J call may be wrong. The CDR3 spans 13 residues. Germline values: CDR1 MNHEY, CDR2 SVGAGI. For the CDR3, the DNA is TGTGCCACTAGGACAGCGCTTTACAATGAGCAGTACTTC. It translates to CATRTALYNEQYF.

The V gene is TRBV4-1, the J gene TRBJ2-3, with 9 bases fitting TRBD2. The CDR3 is 17 residues long. The germline V gene encodes CDR1 MGHRA and CDR2 YSYEKL. The V and J ends lost 1 base and 2 bases, in that order; junction bases with no gene match: 7. The CDR3 protein is CASSQVASGMYTDTQYF. The CDR3 DNA follows: TGCGCCAGCAGCCAAGTGGCTAGCGGGATGTACACAGATACGCAGTATTTT.

The chain is built from TRBV7-8 and TRBJ2-1, with TRBD1 as a possible D gene (5 bases). Trimming removed 8 bases at V and 7 bases at J, with 24 bases between. The CDR3 has 16 amino acids. CDR1 SGHVS and CDR2 FQNEAQ come from the germline V gene. The CDR3 bases are TGTGCCAGCTCAACAGAGACAGCTCTAATAGTAAATGAGCAGTTCTTC. Translated: CASSTETALIVNEQFF.

J is TRBJ1-2 and V is TRBV7-2; 9 bases match TRBD1. V shed 4 bases and J 3 bases; nucleotides not matched to a gene: 6. Germline V gives CDR1 SGHTA, CDR2 FQGNSA. The CDR3 covers 15 residues. In DNA, the CDR3 is TGTGCCAGCAGCTCCCCCAGGACAGGGGACTATGGCTACACCTTC. It encodes CASSSPRTGDYGYTF.

This clonotype was observed at least ten times. The chain employs TRBV7-9 and TRBJ2-7, with D possibly called TRBD1 or TRBD2 (5 bases each). Germline loops: CDR1 SEHNR, CDR2 FQNEAQ (reference sequence). The CDR3 length is 16 residues. Trimming removed 5 bases from V and 4 bases from J, with 21 bases in between. Here the CDR3 reads CASSQSLVGVGYEQYF. In nucleotides, the CDR3 is TGTGCCAGCAGCCAATCGCTCGTGGGGGTGGGGTACGAGCAGTACTTC.

This clonotype occurred once. This sequence joins TRBV7-6 and TRBJ1-1; 9 positions match TRBD1. This CDR3 is 16 amino acids long. Germline assignment: CDR1 SGHVS and CDR2 FNYEAQ. Losses at the gene ends were 4 bases for V and 4 bases for J; bases not matched to a gene: 10. The CDR3 spells CASSSKQGAGGTEAFF. The DNA of the CDR3 is TGTGCCAGCAGCTCGAAACAGGGGGCTGGTGGCACTGAAGCTTTCTTT.

This sequence joins TRBV2 and TRBJ1-3; D might be TRBD1 (5 bases). Trimming stripped 5 bases from V and 2 bases from J, with 10 bases between. The CDR3 is made up of 14 amino acids. CDR1 is SNHLY, CDR2 FYNNEI, per germline. CDR3 region: CASSPGHAGNTIYF. The CDR3 DNA reads as TGTGCCAGCAGTCCGGGGCATGCTGGAAACACCATATATTTT.

A note on this clonotype: The germline gene is not matched at one end of the junction; a read error may be the cause. This chain uses TRBV5-1 with TRBJ2-1; D is possibly TRBD2 (5 bases). The CDR3 length is 15 residues. Germline-derived CDR1 and CDR2 are SGHRS and YFSETQ. The CDR3 DNA follows: TGCGCCAGCAGCTTGGACGGGAACCGTGACAATGATCAGTTCTTC. Amino acid sequence: CASSLDGNRDNDQFF.

As for this clonotype: The germline gene is not matched at one end of the junction; a read error may be the cause. The genes are TRBV29-1 and TRBJ2-4; the D is unclear. CDR1 is SQVTM and CDR2 is ANQGSEA in the germline V gene. The CDR3 totals 11 residues. DNA for the CDR3: TGCAACGGAGTCACCGAAAACATCCAGTACTTC. The encoded protein is CNGVTENIQYF.

The CDR3 sequence is CSVEDLSNPGTQYF. The CDR3 nucleotides read TGCAGCGTTGAAGATCTGAGTAACCCAGGGACCCAGTACTTC. This sequence joins TRBV29-1 and TRBJ2-5; D is ambiguous. In germline, CDR1 is SQVTM, CDR2 ANQGSEA. The CDR3 is 14 amino acids. V dropped 0 bases and J dropped 7 bases, with 15 bases sitting between them.

Details on this clonotype: A much larger clone lies one base from this, so it may be a read error. The chain combines TRBV27 with TRBJ1-6; D not certain. Germline V gene sequence: CDR1 MNHEY, CDR2 SMNVEV (reference sequence). V lost 6 bases to trimming and J lost 6 bases, with 15 bases between them. The CDR3 spans 15 residues. CDR3 loop: CASSPFRTSNSPLHF. For the CDR3, the DNA is TGTGCCAGCAGCCCCTTCAGGACCTCTAATTCACCCCTCCACTTT.

V gene TRBV28 combines with J gene TRBJ1-2, with unresolved D. CDR1 is MDHEN, CDR2 SYDVKM, per germline. The CDR3 has 15 amino acids. The CDR3 region is CAIPNNKVVMGGYTF. The CDR3 coding sequence is TGTGCTATCCCAAATAACAAAGTGGTGATGGGGGGCTACACCTTC.

This clonotype showed up just a few times. It may be a read error: a sequence one base away is much more abundant. V and J are TRBV12-3 or TRBV12-4 and TRBJ2-7; weak D call: TRBD2 (5 bases). This CDR3 is 12 amino acids long. The V gene lost 9 bases and the J gene lost 4 bases, with 13 bases spanning the gap. CDR3 nucleotide sequence: TGTGCCAGTGACGGGGTTGGGTACGAGCAGTACTTC. This gives the protein CASDGVGYEQYF.

The gene calls are TRBV20-1 and TRBJ1-1; no reliable D call. The germline V and J ends were trimmed by 0 bases and 11 bases, with 10 bases remaining between them. Germline CDR1 is DFQATT and CDR2 is SNEGSKA (reference sequence). CDR3 length equals 11 residues. CDR3 coding DNA: TGCAGTGCTAGAGACCCTCCAGTGGCTTTCTTT. It specifies CSARDPPVAFF.

This clonotype was seen at least ten times. This chain joins TRBV20-1 and TRBJ2-7; perhaps TRBD2 as D (5 bases). The CDR3 loop spans 13 amino acids. Looked up from germline, CDR1 is DFQATT and CDR2 is SNEGSKA (reference sequence). V lost 3 bases and J lost 0, with 9 bases in between. CDR3 nucleotide sequence: TGCAGTGCTAGGAGCGGAACCTCCTACGAGCAGTACTTC. Amino acids: CSARSGTSYEQYF.

This chain uses TRBV25-1 with TRBJ2-7; 9 bases fit TRBD1. Germline assignment: CDR1 MGHDK and CDR2 SYGVNS. V shed 2 bases, J shed 3 bases, and the junction held 11 bases outside the gene matches. The CDR3 spans 17 residues. The CDR3 nucleotides read TGTGCCAGCAGTGAAGACCCCCGGGACAGGGCCTTCTACGAGCAGTACTTC. Protein sequence: CASSEDPRDRAFYEQYF.

On this clonotype: One base away lies a much larger clone, so this may be a sequencing read error. The chain employs TRBV7-2 and TRBJ2-5; 14 bases fit TRBD2. TRBJ2-1 matches the DNA end more closely, so the J call is doubtful. Germline CDR1 is SGHTA and CDR2 is FQGNSA. CDR3 length equals 15 residues. The CDR3 reads CASSRTSGRQETQFF. CDR3 bases: TGTGCCAGCAGTCGGACTAGCGGGAGGCAAGAGACCCAGTTCTTC.

This clonotype was observed at least ten times. The rearrangement links TRBV12-3 or TRBV12-4 to TRBJ2-1, with TRBD2 as a possible D gene (5 bases). This CDR3 region has 15 residues. V lost 5 bases, J lost 7 bases, and 18 bases lay in between. The CDR3 sequence: CASSPRTAGKNEQFF. In DNA, the CDR3 is TGTGCCAGCAGTCCCAGGACCGCCGGGAAAAATGAGCAGTTCTTC.

This clonotype occurred many times. This sequence joins TRBV29-1 and TRBJ2-1; 9 nucleotides agree with TRBD1. The CDR3 is 13 residues long. V lost 7 bases and J lost 4; bases outside the gene matches: 5. Germline V CDR1 and CDR2: SQVTM, ANQGSEA. In DNA, the CDR3 is TGCAGCGCTGGCGGGACAGGGTACAATGAGCAGTTCTTC. This codes for CSAGGTGYNEQFF.

CDR3 in amino acids: CSAKPLQETQYF. The CDR3 DNA is TGCAGTGCCAAGCCTCTTCAAGAGACCCAGTACTTC. This sequence joins TRBV20-1 and TRBJ2-4; unclear D gene. The end of the DNA fits TRBJ2-5 better, so the J call may be wrong. Germline V gives CDR1 DFQATT, CDR2 SNEGSKA (reference sequence). The CDR3 has 12 residues.

This clonotype was observed many times. The rearrangement links TRBV29-1 to TRBJ2-5, with TRBD1 as a possible D gene (6 bases). With 8 bases removed from V and 6 bases from J, the gap between germline ends came to 22 bases. This CDR3 region has 14 residues. The V gene's germline CDR1 is SQVTM and CDR2 ANQGSEA. The CDR3 loop reads CSIMYVRGGQTQYF. The CDR3 DNA is TGCAGCATAATGTACGTCAGGGGCGGACAGACCCAGTACTTC. Full variable domain (remainder filled in from reference TRBV29-1 and TRBJ2-5): SAVISQKPSRDICQRGTSLTIQCQVDSQVTMMFWYRQQPGQSLTLIATANQGSEATYESGFVIDKFPISRPNLTFSTLTVSNMSPEDSSIYLCSIMYVRGGQTQYFGPGTRLLVL.